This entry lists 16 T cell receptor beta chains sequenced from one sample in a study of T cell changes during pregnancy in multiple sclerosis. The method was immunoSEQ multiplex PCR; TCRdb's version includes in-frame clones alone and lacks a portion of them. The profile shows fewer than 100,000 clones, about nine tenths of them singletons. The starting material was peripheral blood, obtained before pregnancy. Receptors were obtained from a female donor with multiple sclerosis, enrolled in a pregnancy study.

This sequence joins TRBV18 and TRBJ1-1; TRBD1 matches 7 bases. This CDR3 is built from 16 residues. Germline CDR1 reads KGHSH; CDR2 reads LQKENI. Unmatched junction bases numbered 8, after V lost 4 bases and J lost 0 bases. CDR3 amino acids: CASSLGQATMNTEAFF. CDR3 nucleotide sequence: TGTGCCAGCTCACTTGGACAGGCTACAATGAACACTGAAGCTTTCTTT.

The CDR3 loop is CASSLNRAGELFF. The CDR3 coding sequence is TGTGCCAGCAGCTTAAACAGGGCCGGGGAGCTGTTTTTT. This rearrangement joins TRBV7-2 to TRBJ2-2, with D possibly matching TRBD1 (6 bases). The CDR3 is 13 residues long. The germline CDR1 and CDR2 sequences are SGHTA and FQGNSA. Trimming shortened V by 2 bases and J by 6 bases, and 7 bases separated the two germline ends.

The CDR3 bases are TGTGCCAGCAACCCCGGGGGCACAGATACGCAGTATTTT. Residues: CASNPGGTDTQYF. This chain connects TRBV28 to TRBJ2-3; D may be TRBD2 (5 bases). Germline lookup yields CDR1 MDHEN and CDR2 SYDVKM. The ends were cut back, 7 bases at V and 1 base at J, with 9 bases in the middle. The CDR3 has 13 amino acids.

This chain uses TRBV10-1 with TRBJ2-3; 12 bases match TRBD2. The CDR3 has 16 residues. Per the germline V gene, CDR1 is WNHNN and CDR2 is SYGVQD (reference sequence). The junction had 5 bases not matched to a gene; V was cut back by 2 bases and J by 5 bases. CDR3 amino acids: CASSERPSGGVDTQYF. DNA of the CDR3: TGCGCCAGCAGTGAGCGGCCTAGCGGGGGGGTAGATACGCAGTATTTT.

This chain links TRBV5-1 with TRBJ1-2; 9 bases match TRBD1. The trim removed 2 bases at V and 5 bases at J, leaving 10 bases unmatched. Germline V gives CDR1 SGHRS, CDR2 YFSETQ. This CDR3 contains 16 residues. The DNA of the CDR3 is TGCGCCAGCAGCTTATCGCCGGGACAGGGAGTATATGGCTACACCTTC. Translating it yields CASSLSPGQGVYGYTF.

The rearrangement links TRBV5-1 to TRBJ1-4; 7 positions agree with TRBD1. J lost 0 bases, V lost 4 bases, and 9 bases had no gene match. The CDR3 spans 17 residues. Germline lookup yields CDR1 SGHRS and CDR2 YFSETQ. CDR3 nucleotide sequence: TGCGCCAGCAGCGCGCGACAGGGAACCTCAACTAATGAAAAACTGTTTTTT. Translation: CASSARQGTSTNEKLFF.

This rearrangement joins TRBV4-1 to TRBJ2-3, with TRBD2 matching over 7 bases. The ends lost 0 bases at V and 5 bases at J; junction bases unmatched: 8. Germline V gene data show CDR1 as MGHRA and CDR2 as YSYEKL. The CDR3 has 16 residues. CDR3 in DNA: TGCGCCAGCAGCCAAGATCCCGGGGGGAGGAAAGATACGCAGTATTTT. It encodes CASSQDPGGRKDTQYF.

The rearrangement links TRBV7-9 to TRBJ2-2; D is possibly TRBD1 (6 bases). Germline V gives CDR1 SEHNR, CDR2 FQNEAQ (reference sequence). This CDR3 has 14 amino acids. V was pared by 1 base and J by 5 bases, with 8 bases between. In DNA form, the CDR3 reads TGTGCCAGCAGCTTAGGAGGGGGAACCGGGGAGCTGTTTTTT. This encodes CASSLGGGTGELFF.

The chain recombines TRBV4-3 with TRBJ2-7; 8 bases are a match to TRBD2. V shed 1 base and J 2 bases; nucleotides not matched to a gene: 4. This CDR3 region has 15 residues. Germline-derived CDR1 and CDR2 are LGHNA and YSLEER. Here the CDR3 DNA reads TGCGCCAGCAGCCAAGGAAGCGGGGGCCCCTACGAGCAGTACTTC. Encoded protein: CASSQGSGGPYEQYF.

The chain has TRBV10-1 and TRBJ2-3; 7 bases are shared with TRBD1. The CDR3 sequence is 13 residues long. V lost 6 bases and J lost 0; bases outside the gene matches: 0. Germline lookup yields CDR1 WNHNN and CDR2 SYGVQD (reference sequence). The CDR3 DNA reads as TGCGCCAGCAGACAGGGGAGCACAGATACGCAGTATTTT. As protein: CASRQGSTDTQYF.

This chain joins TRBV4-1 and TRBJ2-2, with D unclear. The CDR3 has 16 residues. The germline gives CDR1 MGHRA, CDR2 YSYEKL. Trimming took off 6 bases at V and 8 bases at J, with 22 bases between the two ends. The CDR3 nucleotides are TGCGCCAGCAGTCGAAAACCCCCCCCCGTAGCTGGGGAGCTGTTTTTT. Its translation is CASSRKPPPVAGELFF.

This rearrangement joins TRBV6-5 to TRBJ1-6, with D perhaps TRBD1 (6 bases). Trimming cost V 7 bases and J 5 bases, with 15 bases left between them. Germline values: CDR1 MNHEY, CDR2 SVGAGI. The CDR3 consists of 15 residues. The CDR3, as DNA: TGTGCCAGCACCCCCCGGGGGGACAATAATTCACCCCTCCACTTT. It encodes CASTPRGDNNSPLHF.

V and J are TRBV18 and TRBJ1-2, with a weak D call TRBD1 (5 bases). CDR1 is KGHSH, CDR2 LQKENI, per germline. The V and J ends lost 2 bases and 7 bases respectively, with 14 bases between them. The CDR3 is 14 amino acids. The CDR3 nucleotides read TGTGCCAGCTCACCAGGGGCAGTCTCCGGTGGCTACACCTTC. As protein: CASSPGAVSGGYTF.

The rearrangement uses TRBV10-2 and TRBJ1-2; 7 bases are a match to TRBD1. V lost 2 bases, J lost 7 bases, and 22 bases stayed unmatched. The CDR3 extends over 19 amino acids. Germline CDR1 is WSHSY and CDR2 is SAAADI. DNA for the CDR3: TGCGCCAGCAGTGAGAATCGCCTTCCGGGACAGAACCCCCTGGGTGGCTACACCTTC. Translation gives CASSENRLPGQNPLGGYTF.

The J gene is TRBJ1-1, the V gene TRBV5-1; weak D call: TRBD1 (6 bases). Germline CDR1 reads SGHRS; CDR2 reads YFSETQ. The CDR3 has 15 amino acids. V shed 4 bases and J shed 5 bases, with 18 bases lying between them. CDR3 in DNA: TGCGCCAGCAGCGTCTCCACAGGGTTCGGGACTGAAGCTTTCTTT. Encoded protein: CASSVSTGFGTEAFF.

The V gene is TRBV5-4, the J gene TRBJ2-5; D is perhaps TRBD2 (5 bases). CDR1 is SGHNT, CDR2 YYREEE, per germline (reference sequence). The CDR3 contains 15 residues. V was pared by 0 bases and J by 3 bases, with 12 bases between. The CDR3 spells CASSLGGLGEETQYF. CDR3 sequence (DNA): TGTGCCAGCAGCTTGGGAGGGTTAGGAGAAGAGACCCAGTACTTC.